The rows below give T cell receptor beta chains drawn from one sample of a study of blood T cell repertoires in COVID-19. Produced via immunoSEQ multiplex PCR; TCRdb's table is partial and in-frame only. The table lists more than 350,000 clones, over 75% of them singletons, with less than 11% in the top ten. Sequencing used peripheral blood. All receptors derive from a woman between 25 and 40 years old with COVID-19, enrolled during active disease. The CDR3 runs from the conserved cysteine through the conserved F or W. The D gene is left open where the match is weak. Only some rows state a clone size, as once, few, many or a class for expanded clones.

clone size	V gene	CDR3 length	J gene	D gene	CDR3 DNA	CDR3 protein
-	TRBV29-1	14	TRBJ2-5	TRBD1	TGCAGCGTCAGCGACAGGGTCCGTGGGGAGACCCAGTACTTC	CSVSDRVRGETQYF
-	TRBV25-1	17	TRBJ2-3	TRBD2	TGTGCCAGCAGTGAATCCAGGGCTAGCGGTCACACAGATACGCAGTATTTT	CASSESRASGHTDTQYF
-	TRBV19	14	TRBJ2-2	-	TGTGCCAGTAGTTCCTCCCGGGACATTGGGGAGCTGTTTTTT	CASSSSRDIGELFF
-	TRBV11-1	16	TRBJ2-2	TRBD2	TGTGCCACCACCCGAGGAGTGGGAGGGCTTACCGGGGAGCTGTTTTTT	CATTRGVGGLTGELFF
-	TRBV21-1	17	TRBJ2-2	-	TGTGCCAGCAGCAGAACTAGGAAACCCCTCCCGCCCGGGGAGCTGTTTTTT	CASSRTRKPLPPGELFF
-	TRBV30	18	TRBJ2-3	TRBD2	TGTGCCTGGAGTGCGTGGGGACTAGCGGGAGGGCCGGCAGATACGCAGTATTTT	CAWSAWGLAGGPADTQYF
-	TRBV28	16	TRBJ1-3	TRBD1	TGTGCCAGCAGCCTTGGACAGGAGAGCTCTGGAAACACCATATATTTT	CASSLGQESSGNTIYF
-	TRBV6-5	15	TRBJ2-2	-	TGTGCCAGCAGTTACCCACCTACCGGCACCGGGGAGCTGTTTTTT	CASSYPPTGTGELFF
-	TRBV20-1	17	TRBJ2-3	TRBD2	TGCAGTGCTAGTTCGATGATACGGCGGGAGGAGGCAGATACGCAGTATTTT	CSASSMIRREEADTQYF
-	TRBV18	15	TRBJ1-6	-	TGTGCCAGCTCACCAGGGCAGGGGCAAAATTCACCCCTCCACTTT	CASSPGQGQNSPLHF
-	TRBV24-1	13	TRBJ1-1	-	TGTGCCACCAGTGATTACCAGGACGGGAAAGCTTTCTTT	CATSDYQDGKAFF
-	TRBV4-3	21	TRBJ2-5	TRBD2	TGCGCCAGCAGCCACCATATCCCCGGGACTAGCGGGAGGCAGGGCCAAGAGACCCAGTACTTC	CASSHHIPGTSGRQGQETQYF
-	TRBV4-1	16	TRBJ2-7	-	TGCGCCAGCAGCCCCAGTGGGACGGGGGACTTCTACGAGCAGTACTTC	CASSPSGTGDFYEQYF
-	TRBV30	14	TRBJ1-4	-	TGTGCCACCCCACGACAGAACTCTAATGAAAAACTGTTTTTT	CATPRQNSNEKLFF
once	TRBV6-2/TRBV6-3	16	TRBJ2-7	-	TGTGCCAGCAGCCCTATACAGGGATTGGGAAGCTACGAGCAGTACTTC	CASSPIQGLGSYEQYF
-	TRBV10-1	15	TRBJ2-1	TRBD1	TGCGCCAGCAGTGAAGGACAGGGGCCCGGCAATGAGCAGTTCTTC	CASSEGQGPGNEQFF
-	TRBV9	14	TRBJ2-1	-	TGTGCCAGCAGCGCCATTTTAGGGGGTGGTGAGCAGTTCTTC	CASSAILGGGEQFF
-	TRBV9	15	TRBJ2-1	TRBD2	TGTGCCAGCAGCTCCCAGCGGGAGGTGCACAATGAGCAGTTCTTC	CASSSQREVHNEQFF
-	TRBV6-6	15	TRBJ2-7	TRBD1	TGTGCCAGCAGTGACTCCGGGACAGTCTCCTACGAGCAGTACTTC	CASSDSGTVSYEQYF
-	TRBV14	16	TRBJ1-1	TRBD1	TGTGCCAGCAGCCATGACAGGGGGCAAGTTAGCACTGAAGCTTTCTTT	CASSHDRGQVSTEAFF
-	TRBV7-2	12	TRBJ1-2	-	TGTGCCAGCAGAGAGGGCCCGGGCGGCTACACCTTC	CASREGPGGYTF
-	TRBV7-9	15	TRBJ2-7	TRBD1	TGTGCCAGCAGCTTCCCGTCGGGACAGGACTACGAGCAGTACTTC	CASSFPSGQDYEQYF
-	TRBV30	15	TRBJ2-7	TRBD1	TGTGCCTGGACCCCTCGTCGGGGACAGCCCTACGAGCAGTACTTC	CAWTPRRGQPYEQYF
-	TRBV5-1	15	TRBJ1-1	-	TGCGCCAGCAGCCAGATACAGGGCCTGAACACTGAAGCTTTCTTT	CASSQIQGLNTEAFF
-	TRBV19	16	TRBJ1-1	TRBD1	TGTGCCAGTCGCCCCCCCCCGGACAGGATGAACACTGAAGCTTTCTTT	CASRPPPDRMNTEAFF
-	TRBV6-6	15	TRBJ1-5	TRBD1	TGTGCCAGCAGTCCAGACAGGGGAGGCGGTCAGCCCCAGCATTTT	CASSPDRGGGQPQHF
-	TRBV19	15	TRBJ1-4	TRBD1	TGTGCCAGTAGCCGCGACAGGGGCGGGGATGAAAAACTGTTTTTT	CASSRDRGGDEKLFF
-	TRBV7-2	16	TRBJ2-2	TRBD1	TGTGCCAGTCATCTCGGGACAGGGTCGAACACCGGGGAGCTGTTTTTT	CASHLGTGSNTGELFF
-	TRBV11-2	14	TRBJ2-7	TRBD1	TGTGCCAGCAGCTTTTCGGGACAGGGGGTCGAGCAGTACTTC	CASSFSGQGVEQYF
-	TRBV15	15	TRBJ2-1	TRBD2	TGTGCCACCAGCCCGGGACTAGCGGGCGGGAATGAGCAGTTCTTC	CATSPGLAGGNEQFF
-	TRBV7-2	16	TRBJ1-2	-	TGTGCCAGCAGCTTACGTACTGCGGGGGGGGCGAATGGCTACACCTTC	CASSLRTAGGANGYTF
-	TRBV9	14	TRBJ2-7	TRBD2	TGTGCCAGCAGCGCGACTAGCGGAGCCTACGAGCAGTACTTC	CASSATSGAYEQYF
-	TRBV19	13	TRBJ2-1	TRBD2	TGTGCCAGCGGGACTAGCGGGAGCTATGAGCAGTTCTTC	CASGTSGSYEQFF
-	TRBV25-1	13	TRBJ1-1	TRBD1	TGTGCCAGCAGTGAAAGGGACAGGGGGCCGACTTTCTTT	CASSERDRGPTFF
-	TRBV13	15	TRBJ2-1	-	TGTGCCAGCAGCTTAGTACGGGATGGGATTGATGAGCAGTTCTTC	CASSLVRDGIDEQFF
-	TRBV18	14	TRBJ1-4	-	TGTGCCAGCTCACCGGACAGCGATAATGAAAAACTGTTTTTT	CASSPDSDNEKLFF
-	TRBV7-2	12	TRBJ1-6	-	TGTGCCAGCAGCTTCTTCGATTCACCCCTCCACTTT	CASSFFDSPLHF
-	TRBV12-3/TRBV12-4	12	TRBJ2-1	-	TGTGCCAGCAGGGGGGAGGACAATGAGCAGTTCTTC	CASRGEDNEQFF
-	TRBV6-2/TRBV6-3	15	TRBJ1-1	-	TGTGCCAGCAGTTCAAGAGGGAGGGGTGACACTGAAGCTTTCTTT	CASSSRGRGDTEAFF
-	TRBV9	15	TRBJ2-7	TRBD1	TGTGCCAGCAGCGCCCCCGACAGGGGGGACTACGAGCAGTACTTC	CASSAPDRGDYEQYF
-	TRBV20-1	11	TRBJ2-4	-	TGCAGTGCTAGCCAAGCCGAAATTCAGTACTTC	CSASQAEIQYF
-	TRBV11-2	17	TRBJ1-1	-	TGTGCCAGCAGCTCCTACAAAGGGGGAACAGGAGACACTGAAGCTTTCTTT	CASSSYKGGTGDTEAFF
-	TRBV7-9	12	TRBJ2-1	-	TGTGCCAGCAGCGCGATAGAGAATGAGCAGTTCTTC	CASSAIENEQFF
-	TRBV7-9	16	TRBJ2-5	-	TGTGCCAGCAGCCTTAGTGGGTCCGCCGGGCAAGAGACCCAGTACTTC	CASSLSGSAGQETQYF
-	TRBV6-5	14	TRBJ1-5	TRBD1	TGTGCTACTGGCCGGAAACAGGGGGCTCAGCCCCAGCATTTT	CATGRKQGAQPQHF
once	TRBV7-9	13	TRBJ2-1	-	TGTGCCAGCAGCTTAGACAGCGGGAATGAGCAGTTCTTC	CASSLDSGNEQFF
-	TRBV6-5	16	TRBJ1-1	TRBD1	TGTGCCAGCAGTTACCAACAGGGGCCTGGGGGCACTGAAGCTTTCTTT	CASSYQQGPGGTEAFF